This TCR beta chain came from a study of OX40 agonist ivuxolimab in advanced cancers. This CDR3 comprises 15 residues. Germline V CDR1 and CDR2: SGDLS, YYNGEE. V shed 2 bases, J shed 5 bases, and the junction held 7 bases outside the gene matches. Assay used: immunoSEQ multiplex PCR; TCRdb lists only in-frame clones, some missing. The sample has about 29,000 clones; roughly 80% are singletons. The rearrangement links TRBV9 to TRBJ2-1; 7 nucleotides align to TRBD1. The material sequenced was CD4+ or CD8+ T cells sorted from blood, taken in a trial of the OX40 agonist ivuxolimab. The TCR comes from an adult with an advanced solid tumor such as melanoma, head and neck, liver or kidney cancer. In DNA, the CDR3 is TGTGCCAGCAGCGTTTCCGGGACAGTCAACAATGAGCAGTTCTTC. Translation gives CASSVSGTVNNEQFF.